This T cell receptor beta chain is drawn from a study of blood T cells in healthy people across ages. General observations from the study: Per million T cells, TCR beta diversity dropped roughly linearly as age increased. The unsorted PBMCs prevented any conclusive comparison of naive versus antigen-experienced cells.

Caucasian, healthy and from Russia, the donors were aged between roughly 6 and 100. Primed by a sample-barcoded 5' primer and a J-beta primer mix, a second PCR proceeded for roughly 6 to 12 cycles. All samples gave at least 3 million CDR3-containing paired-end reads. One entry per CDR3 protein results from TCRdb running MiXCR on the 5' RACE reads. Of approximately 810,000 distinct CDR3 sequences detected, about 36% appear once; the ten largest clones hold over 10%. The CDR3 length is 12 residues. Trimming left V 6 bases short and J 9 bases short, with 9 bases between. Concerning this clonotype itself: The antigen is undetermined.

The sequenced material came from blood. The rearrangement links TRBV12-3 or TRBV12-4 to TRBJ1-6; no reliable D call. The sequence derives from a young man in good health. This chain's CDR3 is CASREESSPLHF. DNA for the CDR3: TGTGCCAGCAGGGAGGAGAGTTCACCCCTCCACTTT.